This T cell receptor beta chain is drawn from a study of post-analysis software for immune sequencing data. General study points: Multiple sclerosis patients had significantly lower normalized Chao1 diversity than controls. Comparison of patients with controls showed about 5 TRBV segments more frequent in patients, TRBV5-6, TRBV5-1 and TRBV20-1 among them.

CDR1 is LGHDT and CDR2 is YNNKEL in the germline V gene (reference sequence). This CDR3 spans 15 amino acids. V was trimmed by 0 bases and J by 6 bases, leaving 12 bases between them. Comment on this clonotype: The antigen is undetermined.

Prepared libraries of TCR beta cDNA carried unique molecular identifiers. The source material, about 0.9 to 11 million T cells, gave rise to 510,000 or so cDNA molecules. Each CDR3 protein gets one entry after TCRdb re-called the PCR reads with MiXCR. Altogether roughly 600,000 distinct CDR3 sequences are present, roughly 46% being singletons, with the ten largest covering under 2%. This rearrangement joins TRBV3-1 to TRBJ2-1, with D maybe TRBD1 (5 bases). Sequencing was carried out using blood. The sequence was collected from a girl aged 5 to 17 with multiple sclerosis. CDR3 nucleotide sequence: TGTGCCAGCAGCCAAGAAGGCAGGGCGGTCAATGAGCAGTTCTTC. Its translation is CASSQEGRAVNEQFF.